The T cell receptor beta chain described here comes from a study of siplizumab effects on memory and regulatory T cells. Broader study findings: Naive T cells looked more diverse than memory cells and looked like major alloresponse contributors.

Worth noting for this clone: The target antigen is unknown.

Assays covered roughly 90,000 TCR templates per sample. Assay used: immunoSEQ multiplex PCR; TCRdb lists only in-frame clones, some missing. Of under 95,000 clones listed, 94% are singletons. The germline V gene encodes CDR1 MNHNY and CDR2 SVGAGI (reference sequence). The CDR3 length is 12 residues. J was trimmed by 7 bases and V by 4 bases; bases with no gene match: 2. Sequences were obtained from non-Treg CD4+ T cells sorted from blood. The chain uses TRBV6-6 and TRBJ1-2, with TRBD1 matching over 8 bases. This sequence was found in a human donor in good health. The CDR3 spells CASSLDRGGYTF. DNA for the CDR3: TGTGCCAGCAGTTTAGACAGGGGTGGCTACACCTTC.